The T cell receptor (beta chain) described here comes from a study of blood T cell repertoires in COVID-19. Sequencing used immunoSEQ multiplex PCR; TCRdb keeps in-frame clones, though not all of them. Here the sample spans roughly 200,000 clones, 75% to 90% being singletons. Per germline, CDR1 KGHSH and CDR2 LQKENI. This CDR3 is 14 amino acids long. The V segment lost 6 bases and the J segment 7 bases; nucleotides outside the gene matches: 8. The source of this sequence is a man between 25 and 39 years old who had recovered from COVID-19. The chain joins TRBV18 to TRBJ1-5; TRBD1 matches at 8 bases. The sample was PBMCs or T cells enriched from blood (not recorded which). In nucleotides, the CDR3 is TGTGCCAGCTCGCAGCAGGGGGCTGGGCAGCCCCAGCATTTT. This encodes CASSQQGAGQPQHF.